This is a list of T cell receptor beta chains from one sample in a study of cytomegalovirus exposure and HLA in healthy donors. The method was immunoSEQ multiplex PCR; TCRdb's version includes in-frame clones alone and lacks a portion of them. Of over 100,000 clones in the sample, around 70% are singletons; the top ten hold approximately 5.4%. The sample consisted of PBMCs. These receptors originate from an older woman in good health and CMV-seropositive. The CDR3 runs from the conserved cysteine through the conserved F or W. The order of the fields is V gene, CDR3 length, CDR3 protein.

v_gene: TRBV7-9
len: 12
CDR3aa: CASSTELAEQYF

v_gene: TRBV6-5
len: 15
CDR3aa: CASSSAGTSSPEQFF

v_gene: TRBV5-1
len: 16
CDR3aa: CASSLGLAGGPDTQYF

v_gene: TRBV10-3
len: 13
CDR3aa: CAISNRGPSEAFF

v_gene: TRBV7-2
len: 16
CDR3aa: CASSPPGLPYQETQYF

v_gene: TRBV6-1
len: 15
CDR3aa: CASSEAAATNEKLFF

v_gene: TRBV7-2
len: 16
CDR3aa: CASSSGTGDSGNTIYF

v_gene: TRBV30
len: 15
CDR3aa: CAWAAGTGLGNTIYF

v_gene: TRBV5-8
len: 16
CDR3aa: CASSPSTGAGQGPQHF

v_gene: TRBV27
len: 16
CDR3aa: CASSPMGQALNQPQHF

v_gene: TRBV11-2
len: 17
CDR3aa: CASSPGTSGRVTDTQYF

v_gene: TRBV2
len: 13
CDR3aa: CASSVDSNYGYTF

v_gene: TRBV11-2
len: 12
CDR3aa: CASSTPGTEAFF

v_gene: TRBV4-1
len: 16
CDR3aa: CASSQVGRRTYNEQFF

v_gene: TRBV7-2
len: 13
CDR3aa: CASSSLDFPPSYF

v_gene: TRBV30
len: 16
CDR3aa: CAWGGAHAYRNTEAFF

v_gene: TRBV20-1
len: 11
CDR3aa: CSASTYEKLFF

v_gene: TRBV6-5
len: 14
CDR3aa: CASKFVGSENGYTF

v_gene: TRBV10-3
len: 15
CDR3aa: CAISELGQGNTEAFF

v_gene: TRBV6-1
len: 14
CDR3aa: CASSPRQGANGYTF

v_gene: TRBV9
len: 13
CDR3aa: CASRSDGENGYTF

v_gene: TRBV7-9
len: 13
CDR3aa: CASSYQGNTEAFF

v_gene: TRBV23-1
len: 10
CDR3aa: CASSHRKAFF

v_gene: TRBV6-5
len: 14
CDR3aa: CASSDVDRVVGYTF

v_gene: TRBV7-2
len: 15
CDR3aa: CASSQDRGRRNEQFF

v_gene: TRBV6-1
len: 14
CDR3aa: CASSELTGRVEAFF

v_gene: TRBV7-2
len: 15
CDR3aa: CASSLSGTANEKLFF

v_gene: TRBV7-8
len: 15
CDR3aa: CASSLVQGANTEAFF

v_gene: TRBV7-9
len: 14
CDR3aa: CASSRQINTGELFF

v_gene: TRBV11-3
len: 15
CDR3aa: CASSLGGTYTDTQYF

v_gene: TRBV7-2
len: 13
CDR3aa: CASSLYRKETQYF

v_gene: TRBV6-1
len: 15
CDR3aa: CASRTSGGAYNEQFF

v_gene: TRBV5-1
len: 15
CDR3aa: CASSPLQGANTEAFF

v_gene: TRBV5-6
len: 14
CDR3aa: CASFQVGRKAEAFF

v_gene: TRBV6-1
len: 14
CDR3aa: CASRRDRANEKLFF

v_gene: TRBV9
len: 18
CDR3aa: CASSSPGTSGGAEETQYF

v_gene: TRBV7-2
len: 19
CDR3aa: CASSWGGTSGAPSTDTQYF

v_gene: TRBV6-1
len: 16
CDR3aa: CASSEGVGAGEETQYF

v_gene: TRBV6-5
len: 13
CDR3aa: CASSTSSGNTIYF

v_gene: TRBV19
len: 17
CDR3aa: CASSTLTQGLSYNEQFF